This TCR beta chain was sequenced in a study of T cells in Graves' hyperthyroidism and ophthalmopathy. Study-wide findings and caveats: Blood held most thyroid clonotypes expanded above 0.001 frequency.

At least 3 on the Clinical Activity Score was recorded for ophthalmopathy patients, who also had NOSPECS grade at least 4 and duration under 3 months. Comments on this clonotype: Its specificity is not known.

RNA transcripts gave rise to amplified TCR beta CDR3 regions. RT-PCR in the first round (using the HTBI primer set) targeted the TCR CDR3. MiXCR, applied by TCRdb to the multiplex PCR reads, yields one record per CDR3 protein. The profile covers approximately 690,000 distinct CDR3 sequences, with more than 12% appearing a single time and around 13% taken by the ten largest. Trimming shortened V by 2 bases and J by 1 base, and 20 bases separated the two germline ends. Germline V CDR1 and CDR2: KGHSH, LQKENI. This CDR3 is built from 18 residues. Input material: blood. The sequence was collected from a woman in her 50s with Graves' ophthalmopathy. This chain links TRBV18 with TRBJ1-1; tentatively, D is TRBD1 (5 bases). The CDR3 DNA is TGTGCCAGCTCACCAGAGGGGTTGGTTTTCCGAGGGAACACTGAAGCTTTCTTT. Its translation: CASSPEGLVFRGNTEAFF.